This is a list of T cell receptor beta chains from one sample in a study of T cell responses to AZD1222 COVID-19 vaccine. Clones were read by immunoSEQ multiplex PCR, and TCRdb kept only the in-frame ones, dropping some. The sample holds around 100,000 clones, 88% seen once. This material consisted of peripheral blood, taken on day 0 of AZD1222 vaccination. These receptors came from an adult in good health. Both conserved end residues are part of each CDR3. Fields, in order: V gene, J gene, D gene, CDR3 protein, CDR3 DNA. The D gene is left open where the match is weak.

>TRBV3-1/TRBV3-2|TRBJ2-4|-
CASSQNKNIQYF
TGTGCCAGCAGCCAGAACAAAAACATTCAGTACTTC
>TRBV19|TRBJ1-3|TRBD1
CASSILPWTGTSGNTIYF
TGTGCCAGTAGTATACTCCCCTGGACAGGAACCTCTGGAAACACCATATATTTT
>TRBV25-1|TRBJ2-1|TRBD2
CASSEFVGGSGRPHQQFF
TGTGCCAGCAGTGAATTTGTAGGTGGTAGCGGGAGGCCCCACCAGCAGTTCTTC
>TRBV30|TRBJ2-3|TRBD1
CAWSSLDRGWVDTQYF
TGTGCCTGGAGTTCCCTGGACAGGGGGTGGGTAGATACGCAGTATTTT
>TRBV6-5|TRBJ1-3|TRBD1
CASSRQGWSGNTIYF
TGTGCCAGCAGTCGACAGGGGTGGTCTGGAAACACCATATATTTT
>TRBV28|TRBJ1-5|TRBD1
CASSPSGTGGPQGSKPQHF
TGTGCCAGCAGTCCCTCCGGGACAGGGGGCCCCCAAGGAAGTAAGCCCCAGCATTTT
>TRBV30|TRBJ2-2|-
CAWSSNSGTGELFF
TGTGCCTGGAGTAGCAATAGCGGCACCGGGGAGCTGTTTTTT
>TRBV6-5|TRBJ2-7|-
CASSYSGQEPYEQYF
TGTGCCAGCAGTTACTCGGGACAAGAACCCTACGAGCAGTACTTC
>TRBV11-2|TRBJ1-1|-
CASSLGGGPGEAFF
TGTGCCAGCAGCTTAGGTGGGGGCCCGGGTGAAGCTTTCTTT
>TRBV9|TRBJ2-3|-
CASSVGLQPSTDTQYF
TGTGCCAGCAGCGTAGGTTTACAGCCTTCCACAGATACGCAGTATTTT